A single sample gave rise to the 17 T cell receptor beta chains below, sequenced in a study of tumor-infiltrating lymphocytes in primary liver carcinoma. TCR beta cDNA was made from 400 to 500 ng total RNA with a constant-region primer. Construction of TCR beta libraries relied on three successive nested multiplex PCR rounds employing slightly modified ARM-PCR. TRBV1-TRBV30 forward and Cbeta reverse primers drove the first two roughly 10-cycle rounds. TCRdb analysed the multiplex PCR reads with MiXCR anew, one entry per CDR3 protein. Of approximately 330,000 distinct CDR3 sequences in the sample, roughly two thirds are singletons; the top ten hold about 6%. The authors took blood RNA from unsorted whole blood and also extracted germline DNA. The sequencing input was peripheral blood. These receptors all come from a man aged 35-49 years with primary liver carcinoma and hepatitis B virus infection.

As to this clonotype: A read error is possible here, since a much larger clone lies one base away. The CDR3 carries no conserved terminal phenylalanine or tryptophan, so it likely arises from a read error. The chain uses TRBV14 and TRBJ2-7, with a weak D call TRBD2 (6 bases). Germline assignment: CDR1 SGHDN and CDR2 FVKESK. This CDR3 is 17 amino acids long. V was pared by 0 bases and J by 3 bases, with 18 bases between. This chain's CDR3 is CASSQEEVTSVRYEQYL. DNA of the CDR3: TGTGCCAGCAGCCAAGAGGAGGTGACTAGTGTTCGCTACGAGCAGTACTTA.

About this clonotype itself: Just one base apart from a much larger clone, this may be a read error. The J gene is TRBJ1-2, the V gene TRBV12-5; the D gene is possibly TRBD1 (6 bases). Germline loops: CDR1 LGHNT, CDR2 FRNRAP. The CDR3 loop spans 13 amino acids. This CDR3 is CASGRGANYGCTF. The CDR3, as DNA: TGTGCTAGTGGCCGGGGGGCCAACTATGGCTGCACCTTC.

In its sample, this clonotype was seen many times. The chain has TRBV4-1 and TRBJ2-1, with TRBD2 identical over 11 bases. Unmatched junction bases numbered 11, after V lost 6 bases and J lost 7 bases. In germline, CDR1 is MGHRA, CDR2 YSYEKL. This CDR3 is built from 16 residues. CDR3 loop: CASSPGLADSGNEQFF. CDR3 DNA sequence: TGCGCCAGCAGTCCGGGACTAGCGGACTCGGGGAATGAGCAGTTCTTC.

This chain joins TRBV12-3 or TRBV12-4 and TRBJ2-1, with 7 bases fitting TRBD1. V shed 6 bases, J shed 3 bases, and the junction held 8 bases outside the gene matches. This CDR3 is built from 15 residues. The CDR3 nucleotides read TGTGCCAGCAGCTCAGGGGGACAGAGCTACAATGAGCAGTTCTTC. Translating gives CASSSGGQSYNEQFF.

This clonotype was counted only a few times. This may be a read error, as it is one base from a much larger clone. The chain is built from TRBV6-2 or TRBV6-3 and TRBJ1-1; D remains unclear. The germline V gene has CDR1 MNHEY and CDR2 SVGEGT. The CDR3 has 11 amino acids. Trimming removed 7 bases at V and 4 bases at J, with 7 bases between. The CDR3 region has the DNA TGTGCCAGCAAGGCGAGCACTGAAGCTTTCTTT. Protein sequence: CASKASTEAFF.

V usage is TRBV4-3 and J usage is TRBJ1-5; D is ambiguous. Germline assignment: CDR1 LGHNA and CDR2 YSLEER. This CDR3 is built from 16 residues. V was clipped by 0 bases and J by 5 bases, with 14 bases between them. The CDR3 sequence: CASSQDPPSGYQPQHF. Here the CDR3 DNA reads TGCGCCAGCAGCCAAGATCCCCCGAGTGGGTATCAGCCCCAGCATTTT.

As concerns this clonotype: Its ends do not fully match the called genes, so a read error is possible. This chain uses TRBV28 with TRBJ2-1; D not certain. Germline CDR1 is MDHEN and CDR2 is SYDVKM. The CDR3 runs 15 residues. CDR3 nucleotides: TGTGTCAGCAGTTTGTGGGCTGGCTCCTACAATGAGCAGTTCTTC. Translating gives CVSSLWAGSYNEQFF.

A word on this clonotype: Its ends do not fully match the called genes, so a read error is possible. The J gene is TRBJ2-2, the V gene TRBV11-2; D not certain. This CDR3 has 15 amino acids. CDR1 is SGHAT and CDR2 is FQNNGV in the germline V gene. CDR3 coding DNA: TGTGTCAGCAACTTTAGGCAATCGAACACCGGGGAGCTGTTTTTT. This translates into CVSNFRQSNTGELFF.

In this sample, this clonotype turned up many times. V usage is TRBV4-3 and J usage is TRBJ1-1, with D possibly matching TRBD1 (5 bases). The CDR3 is 14 amino acids. CDR1 is LGHNA, CDR2 YSLEER, per germline. V lost 0 bases, J lost 5 bases, and 10 bases lay in between. For the CDR3, the DNA is TGCGCCAGCAGCCAAGAAGCACAGGCTACTGAAGCTTTCTTT. This gives the protein CASSQEAQATEAFF.

Concerning this clonotype: This may stem from a read error, because a much larger clone lies one nucleotide away. This chain joins TRBV29-1 and TRBJ2-1; perhaps D is TRBD1 or TRBD2 (6 bases each). This CDR3 contains 13 residues. Germline CDR1 is SQVTM and CDR2 is ANQGSEA. The chain's CDR3 is CSFYGGPYNVQFF. CDR3 nucleotide sequence: TGCAGCTTCTACGGGGGCCCCTACAATGTGCAGTTCTTC.

As to this clonotype: One end of the junction fails to match germline, which may point to a read error. V and J are TRBV6-1 and TRBJ1-5; D remains ambiguous. The germline gives CDR1 MNHNS, CDR2 SASEGT. The CDR3 contains 15 residues. The chain's CDR3 is CASGVHWSFNEPQHF. CDR3 DNA: TGTGCCAGCGGAGTTCACTGGAGTTTCAATGAGCCCCAGCATTTT.

A note on this clonotype: One end of the junction does not line up with germline, which may come from a read error. The chain recombines TRBV4-1 with TRBJ1-3; no clear D. CDR1 is MGHRA and CDR2 is YSYEKL in the germline V gene. The CDR3 extends over 14 amino acids. The CDR3: CASNQGLGENTIYF. The CDR3 nucleotides are TGCGCCAGCAACCAAGGTTTGGGCGAAAACACCATATATTTT.

As to this clonotype: The germline gene is not matched at one end of the junction; a read error may be the cause. V gene TRBV11-2 combines with J gene TRBJ2-5, with no clear D. Germline V CDR1 and CDR2: SGHAT, FQNNGV. The CDR3 contains 12 residues. The CDR3 protein is CASSLWSETQYF. In DNA, the CDR3 is TGCGCCAGCAGCTTATGGTCGGAGACCCAGTACTTC.

V gene TRBV12-3 or TRBV12-4 combines with J gene TRBJ2-5; no clear D gene. The CDR3 spans 14 residues. V gave up 4 bases and J gave up 5 bases, with 14 bases separating them. CDR3 DNA: TGTGCCAGCAGTTCTGTTGCTAGTAGCGAGACCCAGTACTTC. The encoded protein is CASSSVASSETQYF.

As concerns this clonotype: The junction differs from germline at one of its ends, possibly a read error. The rearrangement links TRBV11-1 to TRBJ2-1; no clear D gene. Germline CDR1 SGHAT, CDR2 FQDESV (reference sequence). The CDR3 consists of 13 residues. Here the CDR3 reads CARSLGRVDEQFF. The CDR3 DNA sequence: TGTGCCAGGAGCTTAGGTCGGGTTGATGAGCAGTTCTTC.

With respect to this clonotype: This may arise from a read error, as a much more abundant clone is one base away. The genes are TRBV6-1 and TRBJ1-5; no clear D gene. CDR1 MNHNS and CDR2 SASEGT come from the germline V gene. The CDR3 covers 14 residues. Here the CDR3 reads CAISRPGFNQPQHF. In DNA, the CDR3 is TGTGCCATCAGTCGCCCGGGCTTTAATCAGCCCCAGCATTTT.

Concerning this clonotype: One end of the junction is discordant with germline, which a read error may explain. The gene calls are TRBV12-3 or TRBV12-4 and TRBJ1-2, with 10 nucleotides matching TRBD1. CDR3 length: 14 amino acids. CDR3 protein: CASGLDRGKSGYAF. DNA for the CDR3: TGTGCCAGCGGCCTGGACAGGGGGAAGAGTGGCTACGCCTTC.